This record looks at one T cell receptor (beta chain) sequence and its context. As handled by the study authors: Amplification from reference gene primers served as the basis for estimated nucleated cell counts. TCRdb's copy holds only in-frame clones and misses some; the assay was immunoSEQ multiplex PCR. V and J calls and clone size are those listed in that table; D and trimming were worked out from the DNA. Found here are 90,000 to 100,000 clones, roughly 80% of them singletons; the top ten hold 4% to 5.5%. The entry originates in a study of blood T cell repertoires in COVID-19. Study-wide context: Sites in the United States, Italy and Spain provided acute and convalescent COVID-19 samples. T cells, B-cell-depleted T cells, or PBMCs supplied cDNA or gDNA.

The clonotype was recovered from a man between 60 and 70 years old with acute or convalescent COVID-19. The sequenced sample consisted of peripheral blood.

CDR3 amino acids: CASSLMTGGADGYTF. DNA for the CDR3: TGCGCCAGCAGCTTGATGACAGGGGGCGCGGATGGCTACACCTTC. The rearrangement uses TRBV5-1 and TRBJ1-2; 10 positions agree with TRBD1. CDR3 length: 15 amino acids. Germline CDR1 reads SGHRS; CDR2 reads YFSETQ. V trimming: 1 base; J trimming: 6 bases; junction bases outside the gene matches: 6.